The T cell receptor (beta chain) described here comes from a study of shared clonotypes between healthy human individuals. Findings of the study overall: Larger estimated richness was generally recorded for naive subsets relative to memory subsets. Donor scarcity curtailed the genetic and exposure-history diversity represented herein.

This clone was seen only a few times. Its antigen is not identified. Germline CDR1 is MNHEY and CDR2 is SVGAGI. V was cut by 3 bases and J by 6 bases, with 9 bases left in between. The CDR3 sequence is 13 residues long. For each subset, genomic DNA was distributed in equal portions over several immunoSEQ plates. Using immunoSEQ multiplex PCR, the repertoire was profiled, and TCRdb retains in-frame clones only, with some absent. The table includes under 2.5 million clones, under 95% detected once. V gene TRBV6-5 combines with J gene TRBJ1-5; TRBD1 is a possible D gene (5 bases). The clonotype originates from a man aged 18-30 years in good health. Some clones in this sample may be carry-over from other donors' samples. Source material: naive CD4+ T cells from PBMCs. Subset meaning: CD45RA+ positively selected. The DNA of the CDR3 is TGTGCCAGCAGTTATGGGGGGTCTCAGCCCCAGCATTTT. Translating gives CASSYGGSQPQHF.